Listed below are T cell receptor beta chains from one sample, sequenced in a study of response to subunit inactivated influenza vaccine. One entry per CDR3 protein results from TCRdb running MiXCR on the RT-PCR reads. Of 800,000 or so distinct CDR3 sequences in the sample, around 20% are singletons; the top ten hold roughly 10%. The sequenced sample was PBMCs from blood, obtained roughly 5 days after vaccination. These receptors were collected from a man over 45 who received an inactivated influenza vaccine. CDR3s include the opening cysteine and the closing phenylalanine or tryptophan. Fields, in order: D gene, J gene, V gene, CDR3 protein. D genes are given only for firm matches.

D gene: -
J gene: TRBJ2-3
V gene: TRBV29-1
CDR3 protein: CSVAPTTGLGDTQYF

D gene: -
J gene: TRBJ2-1
V gene: TRBV10-3
CDR3 protein: CATRGGSRDNEQFF

D gene: -
J gene: TRBJ2-7
V gene: TRBV3-1
CDR3 protein: CASSHRGGYEQYF

D gene: TRBD1
J gene: TRBJ2-1
V gene: TRBV5-1
CDR3 protein: CASSSTPGQTYNEQFF

D gene: TRBD1
J gene: TRBJ2-7
V gene: TRBV18
CDR3 protein: CASSPGTGREQYF

D gene: -
J gene: TRBJ2-4
V gene: TRBV24-1
CDR3 protein: CATSEGDRQLFF

D gene: TRBD2
J gene: TRBJ2-3
V gene: TRBV20-1
CDR3 protein: CSASSGRAWDTQYF

D gene: TRBD1
J gene: TRBJ1-5
V gene: TRBV12-3/TRBV12-4
CDR3 protein: CASSLGQGASQPQHF

D gene: TRBD1
J gene: TRBJ1-2
V gene: TRBV18
CDR3 protein: CASSPGTVDGYTF

D gene: TRBD1
J gene: TRBJ1-5
V gene: TRBV20-1
CDR3 protein: CSATGQGVVGGNQPQHF

D gene: TRBD1
J gene: TRBJ2-7
V gene: TRBV24-1
CDR3 protein: CATSEGTGNSYEQYF

D gene: TRBD2
J gene: TRBJ2-1
V gene: TRBV7-8
CDR3 protein: CASSLAPGLATRGEQFF

D gene: -
J gene: TRBJ1-5
V gene: TRBV6-1
CDR3 protein: CASRWDVIRNQPQHF

D gene: TRBD1
J gene: TRBJ2-6
V gene: TRBV5-1
CDR3 protein: CASSHGTGSGANVLTF

D gene: -
J gene: TRBJ1-1
V gene: TRBV12-3/TRBV12-4
CDR3 protein: CATHSSGTTEAFF

D gene: -
J gene: TRBJ2-7
V gene: TRBV11-2
CDR3 protein: CASSLGGFYEQYF

D gene: -
J gene: TRBJ2-3
V gene: TRBV6-1
CDR3 protein: CASRPETRLVYYTDTQYF

D gene: TRBD1
J gene: TRBJ1-2
V gene: TRBV6-1
CDR3 protein: CASSRDSWGTNYGYTF

D gene: -
J gene: TRBJ2-1
V gene: TRBV7-8
CDR3 protein: CASSLAEAGSQFF

D gene: -
J gene: TRBJ1-2
V gene: TRBV28
CDR3 protein: CASSLSDGYLYGYTF

D gene: TRBD1
J gene: TRBJ2-7
V gene: TRBV28
CDR3 protein: CASSSDTGQGSEQYF

D gene: TRBD1
J gene: TRBJ2-7
V gene: TRBV29-1
CDR3 protein: CSVGGQGVSYEQYF

D gene: TRBD1
J gene: TRBJ2-7
V gene: TRBV20-1
CDR3 protein: CSAARTGGEQYF

D gene: TRBD2
J gene: TRBJ2-7
V gene: TRBV20-1
CDR3 protein: CSATRTSGASEQYF

D gene: -
J gene: TRBJ2-3
V gene: TRBV7-9
CDR3 protein: CASSLSGRADTQYF

D gene: TRBD1
J gene: TRBJ2-7
V gene: TRBV28
CDR3 protein: CASSLAGTGGTYEQYF

D gene: -
J gene: TRBJ2-7
V gene: TRBV6-5
CDR3 protein: CASSYGPPRSYEQYF

D gene: -
J gene: TRBJ2-7
V gene: TRBV6-5
CDR3 protein: CASSYTGNLGHEQYF

D gene: -
J gene: TRBJ2-2
V gene: TRBV7-9
CDR3 protein: CASSLALASDSRELFF

D gene: -
J gene: TRBJ1-1
V gene: TRBV5-1
CDR3 protein: CASRTEANTEAFF

D gene: -
J gene: TRBJ1-6
V gene: TRBV6-1
CDR3 protein: CASSRDDNSPLHF

D gene: -
J gene: TRBJ2-7
V gene: TRBV20-1
CDR3 protein: CSATSAGRTYEQYF

D gene: -
J gene: TRBJ2-2
V gene: TRBV3-1
CDR3 protein: CASSQVGGGNGELFF

D gene: -
J gene: TRBJ1-5
V gene: TRBV6-5
CDR3 protein: CASSYSRGPNQPQHF

D gene: -
J gene: TRBJ2-7
V gene: TRBV4-1
CDR3 protein: CASSPWAGYEQYF

D gene: TRBD1
J gene: TRBJ2-7
V gene: TRBV6-5
CDR3 protein: CASSYSAGQGYEQYF

D gene: TRBD2
J gene: TRBJ2-1
V gene: TRBV2
CDR3 protein: CASVSLAGPPNEQFF

D gene: -
J gene: TRBJ2-1
V gene: TRBV11-1
CDR3 protein: CASSPGWAGNNEQFF

D gene: -
J gene: TRBJ1-1
V gene: TRBV10-3
CDR3 protein: CAISERSGGSTEAFF

D gene: -
J gene: TRBJ2-2
V gene: TRBV27
CDR3 protein: CASSIRRGIRGTGELFF

D gene: TRBD1
J gene: TRBJ2-1
V gene: TRBV6-2/TRBV6-3
CDR3 protein: CASSTRDRDYNEQFF

D gene: -
J gene: TRBJ2-7
V gene: TRBV5-1
CDR3 protein: CASSTDAFYEQYF

D gene: TRBD1
J gene: TRBJ1-2
V gene: TRBV6-2/TRBV6-3
CDR3 protein: CASSRLQGAAGYTF

D gene: -
J gene: TRBJ2-7
V gene: TRBV20-1
CDR3 protein: CSARDRRNEQYF

D gene: TRBD1
J gene: TRBJ1-5
V gene: TRBV28
CDR3 protein: CASSLTGVIQPQHF

D gene: TRBD2
J gene: TRBJ2-1
V gene: TRBV11-2
CDR3 protein: CASSLVGTSGVNEQFF

D gene: TRBD2
J gene: TRBJ2-1
V gene: TRBV4-3
CDR3 protein: CASSPLSGRDYNEQFF

D gene: -
J gene: TRBJ2-4
V gene: TRBV29-1
CDR3 protein: CSVAGRLAKNIQYF

D gene: -
J gene: TRBJ1-2
V gene: TRBV28
CDR3 protein: CASTEGGSLSYGYTF

D gene: -
J gene: TRBJ2-7
V gene: TRBV4-2
CDR3 protein: CASSQDFPSPYEQYF

D gene: TRBD1
J gene: TRBJ1-1
V gene: TRBV7-2
CDR3 protein: CASSLWAGGDEAFF

D gene: -
J gene: TRBJ2-7
V gene: TRBV9
CDR3 protein: CASSVEDGPYEQYF

D gene: -
J gene: TRBJ2-5
V gene: TRBV20-1
CDR3 protein: CSARDRRAEETQYF

D gene: -
J gene: TRBJ2-7
V gene: TRBV5-1
CDR3 protein: CASTSGGTETYEQYF

D gene: -
J gene: TRBJ2-1
V gene: TRBV7-2
CDR3 protein: CASSSTYNEQFF